One T cell receptor beta chain is described in this entry. Antigen: not known. Only in-frame clones appear in the TCRdb table, and some are missing; sequencing was by immunoSEQ multiplex PCR. The sample has roughly 86,000 clones, roughly nine tenths seen once. This sample is drawn from a study of OX40 agonist ivuxolimab in advanced cancers. On the study more broadly: Patients assigned to dose escalation were diagnosed with hepatocellular carcinoma, melanoma, renal cell or head and neck cancer. Patients were roughly 81% male with ages roughly 23 to 90, mean approximately 55.

The CDR3 totals 14 residues. CDR1 is LNHDA, CDR2 SQIVND, per germline (reference sequence). The V end was cut by 3 bases, the J end by 0 bases, with 6 bases between. Study observations and caveats: Nonresponders, in some cases, also had low normalized T-cell clonal expansion.

V usage is TRBV19 and J usage is TRBJ2-4; D gene uncertain. The receptor's source is an adult with an advanced solid tumor such as melanoma, head and neck, liver or kidney cancer. This sample comprised CD4+ or CD8+ T cells sorted from blood, obtained in a trial of the OX40 agonist ivuxolimab. CDR3 nucleotides: TGTGCCAGTAGTATCGGTCTAGCCAAAAACATTCAGTACTTC. Amino acid sequence: CASSIGLAKNIQYF.